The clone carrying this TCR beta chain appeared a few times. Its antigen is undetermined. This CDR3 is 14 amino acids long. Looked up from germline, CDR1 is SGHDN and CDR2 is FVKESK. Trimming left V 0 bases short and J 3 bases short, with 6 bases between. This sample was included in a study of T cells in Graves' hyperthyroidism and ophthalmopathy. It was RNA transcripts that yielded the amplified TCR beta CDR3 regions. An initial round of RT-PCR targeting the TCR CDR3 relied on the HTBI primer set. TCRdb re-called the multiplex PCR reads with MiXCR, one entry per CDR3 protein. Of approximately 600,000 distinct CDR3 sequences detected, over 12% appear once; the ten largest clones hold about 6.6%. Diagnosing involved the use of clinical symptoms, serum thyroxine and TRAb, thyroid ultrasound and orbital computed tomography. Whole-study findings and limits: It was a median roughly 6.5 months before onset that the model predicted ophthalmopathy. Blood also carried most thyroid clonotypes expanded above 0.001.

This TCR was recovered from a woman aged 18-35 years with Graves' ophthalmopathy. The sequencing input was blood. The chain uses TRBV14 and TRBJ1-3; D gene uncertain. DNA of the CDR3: TGTGCCAGCAGCCAAGATAAGTTTGGAAACACCATATATTTT. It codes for CASSQDKFGNTIYF.